These 16 T cell receptor beta chains came from one sample sequenced in a study of blood T cell repertoires in COVID-19. Generated by immunoSEQ multiplex PCR, the TCRdb table keeps only in-frame clones and is missing some. The sample has around 98,000 clones; approximately 90% are singletons. Input material: peripheral blood. Source of these receptors: a man between 65 and 85 years old with acute or convalescent COVID-19.

The chain combines TRBV21-1 with TRBJ1-2; the listed D gene, TRBD1, was not tested against the DNA. TRBV21-1 represents a pseudogene. The CDR3 extends over 13 amino acids. The CDR3 sequence is CASSTQGNYGYTF. The DNA for the CDR3 is TGTGCCAGCAGCACTCAGGGTAACTATGGCTACACCTTC.

The chain couples TRBV5-4 to TRBJ2-3, with 10 bases identical to TRBD1. The V and J ends lost 4 bases and 3 bases, in that order; junction bases with no gene match: 8. Germline assignment: CDR1 SGHNT and CDR2 YYREEE (reference sequence). This CDR3 comprises 16 residues. The CDR3, as DNA: TGTGCCAGCAGCCCTGGGGACAGGGGTGGTACAGATACGCAGTATTTT. Its protein is CASSPGDRGGTDTQYF. The full variable domain, rest sourced from reference TRBV5-4 and TRBJ2-3, is ETGVTQSPTHLIKTRGQQVTLRCSSQSGHNTVSWYQQALGQGPQFIFQYYREEENGRGNFPPRFSGLQFPNYSSELNVNALELDDSALYLCASSPGDRGGTDTQYFGPGTRLTVL.

The chain links TRBV19 to TRBJ2-5; D not certain. CDR1 is LNHDA, CDR2 SQIVND, per germline (reference sequence). V was cut by 3 bases and J by 7 bases, with 15 bases left in between. The CDR3 is made up of 14 amino acids. CDR3 loop: CASSIQAGLRTQYF. The CDR3 DNA sequence: TGTGCCAGTAGTATCCAGGCTGGGCTCCGGACCCAGTACTTC.

The V call is TRBV5-8, the J call TRBJ2-2; TRBD2 aligns across 9 bases. V lost 0 bases, J lost 5 bases, and 5 bases stayed unmatched. Germline values: CDR1 SGHTS, CDR2 YDEGEE. The CDR3 extends over 16 amino acids. The CDR3 protein is CASSLGGLASTGELFF. As DNA, the CDR3 is TGTGCCAGCAGCTTGGGGGGACTAGCTTCGACCGGGGAGCTGTTTTTT. Full variable domain (rest looked up from reference TRBV5-8 and TRBJ2-2): EAGVTQSPTHLIKTRGQQATLRCSPISGHTSVYWYQQALGLGLQFLLWYDEGEERNRGNFPPRFSGRQFPNYSSELNVNALELEDSALYLCASSLGGLASTGELFFGEGSRLTVL.

This chain joins TRBV7-2 and TRBJ1-3; the D gene is possibly TRBD1 (6 bases). V lost 3 bases and J lost 7, with 13 bases in between. There are 14 residues in the CDR3. Germline lookup yields CDR1 SGHTA and CDR2 FQGNSA. The CDR3 nucleotides read TGTGCCAGCAGCTTTACACTTCAGGGGAACACCATATATTTT. Protein sequence: CASSFTLQGNTIYF.

The chain carries TRBV30 and TRBJ1-3; tentative D call: TRBD1 (5 bases). The CDR3 extends over 15 amino acids. Germline V gives CDR1 GTSNPN, CDR2 SVGIG (reference sequence). Between the trimmed V and J ends, which lost 4 bases and 4 bases, there was a span of 17 bases. The CDR3 spells CAWTGGGTKGNTIYF. The DNA for the CDR3 is TGTGCCTGGACCGGGGGGGGGACTAAAGGAAACACCATATATTTT.

CDR3 sequence: CASSESFPSSYNEQFF. The CDR3 DNA reads as TGTGCCAGCAGTGAAAGCTTCCCGAGCTCCTACAATGAGCAGTTCTTC. V and J are TRBV6-1 and TRBJ2-1; D gene unclear. This CDR3 comprises 16 residues. Trimming cost V 2 bases and J 0 bases, with 11 bases left between them. Germline CDR1 is MNHNS and CDR2 is SASEGT.

CDR3 residues: CASSEQGVSIENIQYF. DNA for the CDR3: TGTGCCAGCAGCGAACAGGGGGTCAGTATCGAAAACATTCAGTACTTC. This chain uses TRBV6-1 with TRBJ2-4; 8 bases match TRBD1. Losses at the gene ends were 6 bases for V and 5 bases for J; bases not matched to a gene: 12. CDR1 and CDR2 (germline): MNHNS, SASEGT. CDR3 length equals 16 residues.

The chain is built from TRBV19 and TRBJ1-4; 9 bases fit TRBD1. The CDR3 is 13 residues long. The germline gives CDR1 LNHDA, CDR2 SQIVND (reference sequence). J gave up 7 bases and V 9 bases, and 6 bases lay outside the gene matches. The CDR3 DNA follows: TGTGCCAGCTCCGACAGGGGGAGTGAAAAACTGTTTTTT. This codes for CASSDRGSEKLFF.

This sequence joins TRBV12-3 or TRBV12-4 and TRBJ2-3, with D perhaps TRBD2 (6 bases). Trimming took off 1 base at V and 14 bases at J, with 13 bases between the two ends. CDR3 size: 12 residues. CDR3 in amino acids: CASSLGGGVGYF. The CDR3 DNA reads as TGTGCCAGCAGTTTAGGGGGCGGGGTTGGGTATTTT.

This chain connects TRBV4-1 to TRBJ2-1; D uncertain. Trimming cost V 4 bases and J 0 bases, with 10 bases left between them. Germline V gene sequence: CDR1 MGHRA, CDR2 YSYEKL. This CDR3 spans 15 amino acids. Here the CDR3 reads CASSPSPSSYNEQFF. As DNA, the CDR3 is TGCGCCAGCAGCCCGAGTCCTAGCTCCTACAATGAGCAGTTCTTC.

The CDR3 region has the DNA TGCGCCAGCAGCTCAGACGGGAACTATGGCTACACCTTC. It is translated as CASSSDGNYGYTF. The chain uses TRBV5-1 and TRBJ1-2, with unresolved D. Germline lookup yields CDR1 SGHRS and CDR2 YFSETQ. This CDR3 comprises 13 residues. Trimming took off 3 bases at V and 2 bases at J, with 8 bases between the two ends.

The chain couples TRBV28 to TRBJ2-3; possibly TRBD1 for D (6 bases). The V end was cut by 6 bases, the J end by 1 base, with 23 bases between. Germline V gene data show CDR1 as MDHEN and CDR2 as SYDVKM. The CDR3 is 18 amino acids. CDR3 amino acids: CASSPEPNRVMGTDTQYF. The CDR3 nucleotides are TGTGCCAGCAGCCCCGAGCCTAACAGGGTCATGGGCACAGATACGCAGTATTTT.

The chain carries TRBV14 and TRBJ1-2; 9 positions match TRBD1. Per germline, CDR1 SGHDN and CDR2 FVKESK. Losses at the gene ends were 0 bases for V and 8 bases for J; bases not matched to a gene: 4. The CDR3 is 14 residues long. The CDR3 sequence: CASSQDLDRGGYTF. Written as DNA, the CDR3 is TGTGCCAGCAGCCAAGATCTGGACAGGGGCGGCTACACCTTC.

The table lists this clone with a few counts. This rearrangement joins TRBV9 to TRBJ1-4; 7 bases are shared with TRBD1. J gave up 2 bases and V 4 bases, and 17 bases lay outside the gene matches. Germline V gene data show CDR1 as SGDLS and CDR2 as YYNGEE. CDR3 length equals 19 residues. The CDR3 loop is CASSPSNAAGGTTNEKLFF. The CDR3 nucleotides read TGTGCCAGCAGCCCATCAAATGCGGCAGGGGGTACCACTAATGAAAAACTGTTTTTT.

The rearrangement links TRBV30 to TRBJ1-4; 9 nucleotides align to TRBD1. The V segment lost 5 bases and the J segment 7 bases; nucleotides outside the gene matches: 5. CDR1 is GTSNPN, CDR2 SVGIG, per germline (reference sequence). This CDR3 has 13 amino acids. The CDR3 here is CAWAGQGSEKLFF. CDR3 sequence (DNA): TGTGCCTGGGCGGGACAGGGTAGTGAAAAACTGTTTTTT.